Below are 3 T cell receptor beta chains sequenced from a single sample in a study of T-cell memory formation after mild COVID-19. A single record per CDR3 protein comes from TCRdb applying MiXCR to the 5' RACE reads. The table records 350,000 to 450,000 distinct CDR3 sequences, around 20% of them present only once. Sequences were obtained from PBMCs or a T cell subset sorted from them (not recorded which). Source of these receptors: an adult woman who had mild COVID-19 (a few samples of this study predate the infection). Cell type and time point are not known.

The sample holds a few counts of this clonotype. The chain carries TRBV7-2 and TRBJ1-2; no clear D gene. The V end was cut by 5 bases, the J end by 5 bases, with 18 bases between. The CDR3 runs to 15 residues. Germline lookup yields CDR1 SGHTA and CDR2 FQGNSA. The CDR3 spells CASSLSNEDRYGYTF. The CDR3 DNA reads TGTGCCAGCAGCCTAAGTAACGAGGATCGATATGGCTACACCTTC.

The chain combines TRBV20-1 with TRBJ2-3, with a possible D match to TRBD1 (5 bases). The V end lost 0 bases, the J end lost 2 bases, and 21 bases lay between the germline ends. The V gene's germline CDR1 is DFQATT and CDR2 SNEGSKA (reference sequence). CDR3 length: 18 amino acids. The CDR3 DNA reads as TGCAGTGCTAGAGATTTGGGGCGGCGCTCCTTCTCCACAGATACGCAGTATTTT. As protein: CSARDLGRRSFSTDTQYF.

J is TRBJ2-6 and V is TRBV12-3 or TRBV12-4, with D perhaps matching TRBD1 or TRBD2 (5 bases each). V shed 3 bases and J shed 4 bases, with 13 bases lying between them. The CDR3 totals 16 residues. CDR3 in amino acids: CASSFLIWGGANVLTF. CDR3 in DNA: TGTGCCAGCAGTTTCTTAATTTGGGGGGGGGCCAACGTCCTGACTTTC.